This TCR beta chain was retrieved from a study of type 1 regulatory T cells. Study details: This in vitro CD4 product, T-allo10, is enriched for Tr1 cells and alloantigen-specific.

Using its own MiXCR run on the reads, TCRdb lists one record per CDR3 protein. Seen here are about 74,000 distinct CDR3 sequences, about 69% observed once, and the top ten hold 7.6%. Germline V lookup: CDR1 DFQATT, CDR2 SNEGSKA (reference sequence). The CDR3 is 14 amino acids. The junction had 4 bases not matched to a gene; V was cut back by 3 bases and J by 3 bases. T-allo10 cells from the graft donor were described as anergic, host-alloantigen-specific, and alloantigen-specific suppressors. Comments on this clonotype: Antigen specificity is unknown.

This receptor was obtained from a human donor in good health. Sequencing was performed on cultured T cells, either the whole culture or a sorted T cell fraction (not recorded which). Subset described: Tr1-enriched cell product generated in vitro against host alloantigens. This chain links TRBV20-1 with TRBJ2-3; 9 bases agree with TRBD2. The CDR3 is CSASTLAGTDTQYF. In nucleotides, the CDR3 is TGCAGTGCTAGTACCCTAGCGGGAACAGATACGCAGTATTTT.